The 6 T cell receptor beta chains given below trace back to one sample, sequenced in a study of blood T cell repertoires in COVID-19. Repertoires were generated with immunoSEQ multiplex PCR, while TCRdb's copy carries only in-frame clones and drops some. The sample records 200,000 to 250,000 clones, 70% to 90% being singletons. The sample consisted of peripheral blood. The receptor source for this set is a woman in her seventies with active or convalescent COVID-19.

This clone is a singleton in its sample. The chain has TRBV11-2 and TRBJ2-1; the match to TRBD2 covers 7 bases. This CDR3 region has 14 residues. Per germline, CDR1 SGHAT and CDR2 FQNNGV. The ends lost 5 bases at V and 8 bases at J; junction bases unmatched: 9. For the CDR3, the DNA is TGTGCCAGCAGCCCGGAGCGGGGTCCGTATGAGCAGTTCTTC. Its translation is CASSPERGPYEQFF.

This chain links TRBV4-2 with TRBJ1-4; TRBD1 is a possible D gene (6 bases). Deletions cut 0 bases from V and 7 bases from J, with 15 bases between. Germline lookup yields CDR1 LGHNA and CDR2 YNFKEQ. The CDR3 loop spans 16 amino acids. CDR3 nucleotides: TGTGCCAGCAGCCAAGATCCTGGGGGCGATGGTGAAAAACTGTTTTTT. Amino acid sequence: CASSQDPGGDGEKLFF.

This clone was recorded only once. DNA of the CDR3: TGTGCCAGCAGTCCCTCCGGACTATTCTACAATGAGCAGTTCTTC. Its protein is CASSPSGLFYNEQFF. The rearrangement uses TRBV28 and TRBJ2-1; TRBD2 is a possible D gene (6 bases). Germline V gene data show CDR1 as MDHEN and CDR2 as SYDVKM. V lost 5 bases to trimming and J lost 3 bases, with 14 bases between them. The CDR3 is made up of 15 amino acids.

The chain joins TRBV7-8 to TRBJ1-4, with D hard to call. CDR3 length: 16 residues. V lost 1 base and J 2 bases, leaving 11 bases between the germline ends. From germline, CDR1 is SGHVS and CDR2 FQNEAQ. CDR3 DNA sequence: TGTGCCAGCAGCTTAGGTGGCAGGAACACTAATGAAAAACTGTTTTTT. Amino acid sequence: CASSLGGRNTNEKLFF.

The chain has TRBV19 and TRBJ2-3, with D possibly matching TRBD2 (5 bases). The CDR3 spans 17 residues. Germline-derived CDR1 and CDR2 are LNHDA and SQIVND (reference sequence). V was trimmed by 3 bases and J by 0 bases, leaving 16 bases between them. Written as DNA, the CDR3 is TGTGCCAGTAGTATTAGAGGAGGACGCCTGAGCACAGATACGCAGTATTTT. This translates into CASSIRGGRLSTDTQYF.

The rearrangement uses TRBV5-4 and TRBJ2-3; 8 bases map to TRBD2. Losses at the gene ends were 3 bases for V and 0 bases for J; bases not matched to a gene: 9. Germline lookup yields CDR1 SGHNT and CDR2 YYREEE (reference sequence). The CDR3 is 17 amino acids. The CDR3, as DNA: TGTGCCAGCAGCTCTTTGGGCGGGGGGCCTAGCACAGATACGCAGTATTTT. This codes for CASSSLGGGPSTDTQYF.